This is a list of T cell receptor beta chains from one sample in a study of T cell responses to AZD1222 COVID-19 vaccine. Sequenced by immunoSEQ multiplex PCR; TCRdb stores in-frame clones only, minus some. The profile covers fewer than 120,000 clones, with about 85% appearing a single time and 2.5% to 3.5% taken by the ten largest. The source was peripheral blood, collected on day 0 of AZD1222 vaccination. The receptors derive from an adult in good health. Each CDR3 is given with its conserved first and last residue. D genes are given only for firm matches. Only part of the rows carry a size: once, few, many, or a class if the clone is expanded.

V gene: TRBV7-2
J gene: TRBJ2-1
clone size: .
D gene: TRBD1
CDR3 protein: CASRPPGTGTNEQFF
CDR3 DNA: TGTGCCAGCAGGCCACCCGGGACAGGGACCAATGAGCAGTTCTTC

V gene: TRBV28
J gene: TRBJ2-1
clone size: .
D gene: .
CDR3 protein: CASSSGGGEQFF
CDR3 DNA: TGTGCCAGCAGTTCAGGAGGAGGGGAGCAGTTCTTC

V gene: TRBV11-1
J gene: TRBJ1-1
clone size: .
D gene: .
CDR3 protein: CASSFRNTEAFF
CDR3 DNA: TGTGCCAGCAGCTTCCGAAACACTGAAGCTTTCTTT

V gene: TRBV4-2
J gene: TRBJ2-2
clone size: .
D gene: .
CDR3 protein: CASSQGDGNTGELFF
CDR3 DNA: TGTGCCAGCAGCCAGGGGGACGGGAACACCGGGGAGCTGTTTTTT

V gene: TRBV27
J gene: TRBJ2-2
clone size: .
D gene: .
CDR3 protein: CASRKQGNTGELFF
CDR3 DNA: TGTGCCAGCAGAAAACAGGGGAACACCGGGGAGCTGTTTTTT

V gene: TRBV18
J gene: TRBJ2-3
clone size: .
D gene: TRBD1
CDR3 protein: CASSPLQGSTDTQYF
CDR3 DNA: TGTGCCAGCTCACCTCTACAGGGGAGCACAGATACGCAGTATTTT

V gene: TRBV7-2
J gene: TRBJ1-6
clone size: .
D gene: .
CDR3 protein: CASNGGTVNSPLHF
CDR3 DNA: TGTGCCAGCAACGGCGGGACGGTTAATTCACCCCTCCACTTT

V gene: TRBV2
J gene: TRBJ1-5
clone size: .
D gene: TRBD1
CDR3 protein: CARGQGSNQPQHF
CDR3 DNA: TGTGCCAGGGGACAGGGAAGCAATCAGCCCCAGCATTTT

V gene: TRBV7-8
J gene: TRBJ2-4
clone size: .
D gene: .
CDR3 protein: CASSLLWGEAKNIQYF
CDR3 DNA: TGTGCCAGCAGCTTATTGTGGGGCGAAGCCAAAAACATTCAGTACTTC

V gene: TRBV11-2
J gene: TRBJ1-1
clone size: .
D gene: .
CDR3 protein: CASSPSRGTEAFF
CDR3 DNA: TGTGCCAGCAGCCCCAGTCGCGGGACTGAAGCTTTCTTT

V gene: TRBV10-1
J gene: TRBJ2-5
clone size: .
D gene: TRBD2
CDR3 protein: CASIPGTRRETQYF
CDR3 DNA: TGCGCCAGCATCCCCGGGACTAGACGAGAGACCCAGTACTTC

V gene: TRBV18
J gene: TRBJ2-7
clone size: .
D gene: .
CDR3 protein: CASSQEGSYNEQYF
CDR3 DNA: TGTGCCAGCTCACAGGAGGGGTCATACAACGAGCAGTACTTC

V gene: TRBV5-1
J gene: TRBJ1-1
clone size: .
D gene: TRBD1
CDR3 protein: CASSFQGTGGEAFF
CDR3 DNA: TGCGCCAGCAGCTTCCAAGGGACAGGGGGCGAAGCTTTCTTT

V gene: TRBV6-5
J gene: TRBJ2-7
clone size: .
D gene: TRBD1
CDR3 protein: CASQIQGAASYEQYF
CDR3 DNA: TGTGCCAGCCAGATACAGGGGGCTGCATCGTACGAGCAGTACTTC

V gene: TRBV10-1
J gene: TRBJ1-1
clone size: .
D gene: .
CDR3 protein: CASSGLLNTEAFF
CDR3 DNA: TGCGCCAGCAGTGGACTTTTGAACACTGAAGCTTTCTTT

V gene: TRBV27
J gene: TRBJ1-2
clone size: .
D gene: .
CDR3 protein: CASSANRVLGYTF
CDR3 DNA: TGTGCCAGCAGTGCGAACAGGGTGCTTGGCTACACCTTC

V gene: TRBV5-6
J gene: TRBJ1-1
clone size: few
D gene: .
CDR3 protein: CASSLLGPNTEAFF
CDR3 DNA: TGTGCCAGCAGCTTGCTAGGGCCGAACACTGAAGCTTTCTTT

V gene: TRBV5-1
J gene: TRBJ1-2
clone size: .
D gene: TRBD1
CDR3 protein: CASSTGQGIYGYTF
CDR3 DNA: TGCGCCAGCAGCACCGGACAGGGGATCTATGGCTACACCTTC

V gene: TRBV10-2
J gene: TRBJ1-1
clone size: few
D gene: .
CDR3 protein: CASSSEGLGTEAFF
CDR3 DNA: TGCGCCTCCTCAAGTGAGGGGCTGGGGACTGAAGCTTTCTTT

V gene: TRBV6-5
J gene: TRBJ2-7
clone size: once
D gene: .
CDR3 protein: CASSSRLYEQYF
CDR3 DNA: TGTGCCAGCAGTTCCCGACTCTACGAGCAGTACTTC

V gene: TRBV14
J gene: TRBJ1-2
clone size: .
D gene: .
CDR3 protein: CASSQPGHSCTF
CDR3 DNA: TGTGCCAGCAGCCAACCGGGACACTCATGCACCTTC

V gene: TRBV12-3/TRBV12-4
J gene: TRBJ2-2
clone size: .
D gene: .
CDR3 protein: CASSGADTGELFF
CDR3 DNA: TGTGCCAGCAGTGGGGCGGACACCGGGGAGCTGTTTTTT

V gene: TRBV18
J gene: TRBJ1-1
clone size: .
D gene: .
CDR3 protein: CASSPTNSPEAFF
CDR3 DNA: TGTGCCAGCTCACCTACCAACAGCCCTGAAGCTTTCTTT

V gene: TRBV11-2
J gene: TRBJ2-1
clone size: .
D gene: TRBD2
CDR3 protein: CASSGTSSGSWDEQFF
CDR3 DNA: TGTGCCAGCAGCGGAACGTCTAGCGGGAGTTGGGATGAGCAGTTCTTC

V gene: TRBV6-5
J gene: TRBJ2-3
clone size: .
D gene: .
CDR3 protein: CASSYSGRVSTDTQYF
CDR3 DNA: TGTGCCAGCAGTTACAGCGGGCGCGTTAGCACAGATACGCAGTATTTT

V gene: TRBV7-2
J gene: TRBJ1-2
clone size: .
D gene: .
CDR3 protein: CASSRPPTNYGYTF
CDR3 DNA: TGTGCCAGCAGCCGCCCTCCTACCAACTATGGCTACACCTTC

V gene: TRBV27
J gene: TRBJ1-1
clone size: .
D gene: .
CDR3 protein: CASSPPRGRGTEAFF
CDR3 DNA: TGTGCCAGCAGCCCACCGAGGGGCCGTGGCACTGAAGCTTTCTTT

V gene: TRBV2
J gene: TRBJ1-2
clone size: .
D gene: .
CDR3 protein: CASSDRGGGYTF
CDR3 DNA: TGTGCCAGCAGTGACAGGGGTGGTGGCTACACCTTC

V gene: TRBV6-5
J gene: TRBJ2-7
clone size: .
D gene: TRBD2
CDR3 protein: CASLNQQGGYEQYF
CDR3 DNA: TGTGCCAGCCTTAACCAGCAGGGAGGGTACGAGCAGTACTTC

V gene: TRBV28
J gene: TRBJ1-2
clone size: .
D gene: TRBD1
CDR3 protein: CASSGPTGGWYGYTF
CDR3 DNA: TGTGCCAGCTCCGGGCCGACAGGGGGCTGGTATGGCTACACCTTC

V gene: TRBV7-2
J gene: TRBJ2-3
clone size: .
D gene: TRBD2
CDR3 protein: CASSFVGGASTDTQYF
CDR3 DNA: TGTGCCAGCAGCTTCGTCGGGGGGGCCAGCACAGATACGCAGTATTTT

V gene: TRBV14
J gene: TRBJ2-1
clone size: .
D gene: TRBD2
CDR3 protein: CASSQNPGLAGQSSEQFF
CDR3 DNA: TGTGCCAGCAGCCAAAATCCGGGACTAGCGGGCCAATCCAGTGAGCAGTTCTTC

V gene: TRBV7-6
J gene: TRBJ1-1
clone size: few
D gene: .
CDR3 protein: CASSLSQGNTEAFF
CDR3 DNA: TGTGCCAGCAGCTTATCGCAGGGGAACACTGAAGCTTTCTTT

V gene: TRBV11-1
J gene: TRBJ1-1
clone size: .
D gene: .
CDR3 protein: CASSFNRIDTEAFF
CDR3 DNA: TGTGCCAGCAGCTTCAACAGGATTGACACTGAAGCTTTCTTT

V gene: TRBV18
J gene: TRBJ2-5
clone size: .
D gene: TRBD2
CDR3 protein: CASSLGLAGKETQYF
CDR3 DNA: TGTGCCAGCTCACTCGGACTAGCGGGGAAAGAGACCCAGTACTTC

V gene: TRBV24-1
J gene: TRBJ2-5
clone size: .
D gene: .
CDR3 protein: CATSDQRGSTETQYF
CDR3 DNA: TGTGCCACCAGTGATCAACGGGGATCCACAGAGACCCAGTACTTC

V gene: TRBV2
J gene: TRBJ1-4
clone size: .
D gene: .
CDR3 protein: CASTQISTNEKLFF
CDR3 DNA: TGTGCCAGCACGCAGATTTCAACTAATGAAAAACTGTTTTTT

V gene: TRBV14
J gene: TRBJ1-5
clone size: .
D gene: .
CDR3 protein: CASSRAGGAGQPQHF
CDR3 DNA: TGTGCCAGCAGCCGAGCGGGGGGCGCGGGTCAGCCCCAGCATTTT

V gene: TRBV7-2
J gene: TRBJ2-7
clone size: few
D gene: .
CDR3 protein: CASSLSRGGGTYEQYF
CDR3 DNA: TGTGCCAGCAGCTTGTCGAGGGGTGGGGGAACCTACGAGCAGTACTTC

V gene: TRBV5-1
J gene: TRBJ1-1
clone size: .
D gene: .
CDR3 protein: CASRVQGGIRNTEAFF
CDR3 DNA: TGCGCCAGCAGAGTGCAGGGTGGGATACGGAACACTGAAGCTTTCTTT

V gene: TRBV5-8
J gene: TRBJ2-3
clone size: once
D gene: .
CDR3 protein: CASSRADRTQYF
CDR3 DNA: TGTGCCAGCAGCCGGGCAGATAGAACGCAGTATTTT

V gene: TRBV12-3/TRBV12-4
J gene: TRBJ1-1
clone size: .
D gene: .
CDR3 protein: CASSLRGGNEAFF
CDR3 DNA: TGTGCCAGCAGTTTAAGAGGCGGGAATGAAGCTTTCTTT

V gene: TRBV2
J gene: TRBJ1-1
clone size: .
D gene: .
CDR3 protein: CASSDDRLSAEAFF
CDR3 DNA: TGTGCCAGCAGTGACGACAGGTTGAGTGCTGAAGCTTTCTTT

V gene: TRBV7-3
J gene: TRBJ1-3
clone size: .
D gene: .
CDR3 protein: CASSEGPSSGNTIYF
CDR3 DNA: TGTGCCAGCAGCGAGGGTCCCTCCTCTGGAAACACCATATATTTT

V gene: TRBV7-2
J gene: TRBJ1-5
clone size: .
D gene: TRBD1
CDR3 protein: CASSGTGGMSNQPQHF
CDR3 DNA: TGTGCCAGCTCCGGGACAGGGGGGATGAGCAATCAGCCCCAGCATTTT

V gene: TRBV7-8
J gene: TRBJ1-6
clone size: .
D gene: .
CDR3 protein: CASSLASGSNSPLHF
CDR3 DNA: TGTGCCAGCAGCTTAGCGTCGGGTAGTAATTCACCCCTCCACTTT

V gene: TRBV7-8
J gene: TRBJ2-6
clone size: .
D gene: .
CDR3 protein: CASSLGSSGANVLTF
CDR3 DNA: TGTGCCAGCAGCTTAGGAAGCTCTGGGGCCAACGTCCTGACTTTC

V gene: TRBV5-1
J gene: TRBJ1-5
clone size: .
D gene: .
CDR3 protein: CASSLSGQPQHF
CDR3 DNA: TGCGCCAGCAGCTTGTCGGGTCAGCCCCAGCATTTT

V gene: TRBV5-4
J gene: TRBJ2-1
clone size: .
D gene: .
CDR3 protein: CASSPHAGDEQFF
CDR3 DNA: TGTGCCAGCAGCCCCCACGCGGGTGATGAGCAGTTCTTC

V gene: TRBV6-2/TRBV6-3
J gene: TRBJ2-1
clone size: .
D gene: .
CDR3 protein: CASSSPGGLYNEQFF
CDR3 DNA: TGTGCCAGCAGTTCCCCTGGGGGGCTGTACAATGAGCAGTTCTTC

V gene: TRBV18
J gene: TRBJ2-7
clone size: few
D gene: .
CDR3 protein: CASSPGTRGPLHEQYF
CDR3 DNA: TGTGCCAGCTCACCAGGAACGCGGGGGCCCCTCCACGAGCAGTACTTC

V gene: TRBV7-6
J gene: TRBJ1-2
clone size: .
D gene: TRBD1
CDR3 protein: CASSPQGAASSYTF
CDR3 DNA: TGTGCCAGCAGCCCACAGGGGGCCGCCTCGAGCTACACCTTC

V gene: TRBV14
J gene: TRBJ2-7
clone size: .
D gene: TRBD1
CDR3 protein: CASSKLSGTGAYEQYF
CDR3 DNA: TGTGCCAGCAGCAAACTATCAGGGACAGGGGCCTACGAGCAGTACTTC

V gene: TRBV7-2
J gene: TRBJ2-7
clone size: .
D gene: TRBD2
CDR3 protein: CASSLGALAAYEQYF
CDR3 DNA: TGTGCCAGCAGCTTAGGGGCGCTAGCGGCCTACGAGCAGTACTTC

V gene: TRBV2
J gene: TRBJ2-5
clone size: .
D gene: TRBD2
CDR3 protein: CASLRLAPDQETQYF
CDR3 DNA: TGTGCCAGCCTGCGACTAGCCCCCGACCAAGAGACCCAGTACTTC

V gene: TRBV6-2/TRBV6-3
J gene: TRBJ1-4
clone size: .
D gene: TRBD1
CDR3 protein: CASSTGQTNEKLFF
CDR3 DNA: TGTGCCAGCAGTACGGGACAGACTAATGAAAAACTGTTTTTT

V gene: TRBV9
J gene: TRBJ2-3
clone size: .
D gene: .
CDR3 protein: CASSGQPRADTQYF
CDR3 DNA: TGTGCCAGCAGCGGACAGCCCAGGGCAGATACGCAGTATTTT

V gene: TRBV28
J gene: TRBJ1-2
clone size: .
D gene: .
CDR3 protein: CASTTSGGLRGGYTF
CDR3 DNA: TGTGCCAGCACCACCAGTGGGGGATTGAGAGGTGGCTACACCTTC

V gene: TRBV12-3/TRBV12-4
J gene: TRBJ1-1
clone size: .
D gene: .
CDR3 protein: CASHPGRNTEAFF
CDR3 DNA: TGTGCCAGCCACCCCGGCCGGAACACTGAAGCTTTCTTT